This TCR beta chain was sequenced in a study of low-dose radiotherapy and immunotherapy resistance in tumors. Study at large: Fractions of 0.5 Gy went to Cohort 1 every 2 weeks, totaling 6.5 Gy. The study gave Cohort 2 1 Gy per fraction every two weeks, totaling 13 Gy over 26 weeks.

Time point denoted: before trial treatment. Donors were administered nivolumab, ipilimumab, aspirin and low-dose cyclophosphamide, together with low-dose radiotherapy. CDR1 and CDR2 from the germline V gene are LGHDT and YNNKEL (reference sequence). Deletions cut 1 base from V and 1 base from J, with 23 bases between. CDR3 length: 20 amino acids. Ten or more counts support this clonotype. TRAV- and TRBV-specific primers primed first-strand cDNA, covering alpha and beta chains. With a constant-region primer and a V-primer adapter, TCRs were subjected to roughly 18 PCR cycles of amplification. In vitro transcription amplified isolated mRNA. In TCRdb, the reads were re-called with MiXCR into one record per CDR3 protein. The sample lists almost 40,000 distinct CDR3 sequences; 31% were seen once.

Material: PBMCs, obtained before treatment. This TCR came from a male donor with gallbladder cancer. The chain employs TRBV3-1 and TRBJ2-4; tentative D call: TRBD2 (7 bases). As DNA, the CDR3 is TGTGCCAGCAGCCAAGGAAACCACCGGCTGGCGGGGGCCGCCAAAAACATTCAGTACTTC. Protein: CASSQGNHRLAGAAKNIQYF.